Presented here are 15 T cell receptor beta chains from one specimen sequenced in a study of blood T cell repertoires in COVID-19. This table comes from immunoSEQ multiplex PCR, and its TCRdb copy is limited to in-frame clones, with some not included. The sample holds 110,000 to 150,000 clones; roughly 78% are singletons and the top ten take 5% to 7%. Input material: PBMCs or T cells enriched from blood (not recorded which). Source of these receptors: a woman between 50 and 59 years old who had recovered from COVID-19.

This chain uses TRBV6-1 with TRBJ1-6; 8 bases line up with TRBD1. The ends lost 1 base at V and 9 bases at J; junction bases unmatched: 5. CDR3 length: 15 amino acids. Per germline, CDR1 MNHNS and CDR2 SASEGT. CDR3 DNA sequence: TGTGCCAGCAGTGAAGACTGGACAGGGTCTTCACCCCTCCACTTT. This gives the protein CASSEDWTGSSPLHF.

In this sample, this clone turned up once. The rearrangement uses TRBV12-3 or TRBV12-4 and TRBJ2-5; a possible D gene is TRBD2 (6 bases). The V end was cut by 4 bases, the J end by 5 bases, with 11 bases between. The CDR3 length is 13 residues. CDR3 sequence reads: CASSWLAFETQYF. The DNA of the CDR3 is TGTGCCAGCAGTTGGCTAGCGTTTGAGACCCAGTACTTC.

V usage is TRBV29-1 and J usage is TRBJ2-7; TRBD1 matches at 9 bases. After removal of 2 bases from V and 5 bases from J, the junction contained 13 bases not matched to a gene. The V gene's germline CDR1 is SQVTM and CDR2 ANQGSEA. This CDR3 contains 16 residues. This CDR3 is CSVELPQQGAYHEQYF. In DNA form, the CDR3 reads TGCAGCGTTGAACTACCACAACAGGGGGCGTATCACGAGCAGTACTTC.

CDR3 region: CASSEYTAGRLAYEQYF. Written as DNA, the CDR3 is TGTGCCAGCAGTGAGTACACAGCGGGGCGACTTGCTTACGAGCAGTACTTC. J is TRBJ2-7 and V is TRBV6-4; 7 bases align to TRBD2. J lost 4 bases, V lost 3 bases, and 15 bases had no gene match. Germline-derived CDR1 and CDR2 are MRHNA and SNTAGT. This CDR3 comprises 17 residues.

The chain employs TRBV19 and TRBJ1-5; 7 nucleotides align to TRBD1. The junction had 7 bases not matched to a gene; V was cut back by 3 bases and J by 5 bases. The CDR3 totals 15 residues. The germline V gene has CDR1 LNHDA and CDR2 SQIVND (reference sequence). CDR3 protein: CASSISGQHDQPQHF. Written as DNA, the CDR3 is TGTGCCAGTAGTATTTCGGGACAGCATGATCAGCCCCAGCATTTT.

The V and J genes are TRBV2 and TRBJ1-2, with TRBD1 identical over 9 bases. The CDR3 length is 14 residues. With V trimmed by 6 bases and J by 3 bases, 5 bases remained unmatched. Germline lookup yields CDR1 SNHLY and CDR2 FYNNEI. The CDR3 is CASSGQGKDYGYTF. The CDR3 bases are TGTGCCAGCAGCGGACAGGGGAAAGACTATGGCTACACCTTC.

CDR3 nucleotides: TGTGCCAGCAGCATCGACACTAGCTCCTACAATGAGCAGTTCTTC. Its translation is CASSIDTSSYNEQFF. The chain uses TRBV7-3 and TRBJ2-1; D might be TRBD2 (5 bases). V lost 5 bases and J lost 0, with 11 bases in between. Germline V lookup: CDR1 SGHTA, CDR2 FQGTGA. The CDR3 has 15 amino acids.

The chain links TRBV23-1 to TRBJ2-7; 7 nucleotides match TRBD1. TRBV23-1 is filed as an ORF, its function uncertain. With V trimmed by 6 bases and J by 2 bases, 10 bases remained unmatched. This CDR3 has 15 residues. The CDR3 sequence is CASSPTVRGPYEQYV. The DNA for the CDR3 is TGCGCCAGCAGCCCTACAGTAAGGGGGCCCTACGAGCAGTACGTC.

The CDR3 protein is CASSFQGAEAFF. CDR3 nucleotides: TGCGCCAGCAGCTTTCAGGGGGCTGAAGCTTTCTTT. V gene TRBV5-1 combines with J gene TRBJ1-1; TRBD1 aligns across 7 bases. The V gene end was trimmed by 2 bases and the J gene end by 6 bases; junction bases not matched to a gene: 1. The CDR3 length is 12 residues. Germline CDR1 is SGHRS and CDR2 is YFSETQ.

The chain's CDR3 is CAIRTGVSTEAFF. The CDR3, as DNA: TGTGCCATCAGGACAGGGGTGAGCACTGAAGCTTTCTTT. The chain employs TRBV10-3 and TRBJ1-1; 8 bases are shared with TRBD1. This CDR3 has 13 residues. Looked up from germline, CDR1 is ENHRY and CDR2 is SYGVKD. Losses at the gene ends were 6 bases for V and 4 bases for J; bases not matched to a gene: 4.

Written as DNA, the CDR3 is TGTGCCAGCAGCTCAGGGGCGAACCCCCGATTAGATACGCAGTATTTT. This gives the protein CASSSGANPRLDTQYF. V usage is TRBV5-5 and J usage is TRBJ2-3, with D maybe TRBD1 (6 bases). Per the germline V gene, CDR1 is SGHKS and CDR2 is YYEKEE (reference sequence). CDR3 length: 16 residues. Between the trimmed V and J ends, which lost 3 bases and 5 bases, there was a span of 19 bases.

V is TRBV7-2 and J is TRBJ2-5, with 13 bases fitting TRBD2. Germline V gene data show CDR1 as SGHTA and CDR2 as FQGNSA. With 5 bases clipped from V and 8 bases from J, the junction kept 8 bases outside the gene matches. The CDR3 sequence is 15 residues long. CDR3 region: CASSEGLAGSKTQYF. The CDR3 bases are TGTGCCAGCAGCGAGGGACTAGCGGGGTCCAAAACCCAGTACTTC.

This rearrangement joins TRBV15 to TRBJ1-5; D possibly corresponds to TRBD1 (6 bases). Per germline, CDR1 LNHNV and CDR2 YYDKDF (reference sequence). The CDR3 totals 15 residues. V was trimmed by 3 bases and J by 2 bases, leaving 11 bases between them. The CDR3 DNA sequence: TGTGCCACCAGCAGCCAGGGGAAAGGCAATCAGCCCCAGCATTTT. Translating it yields CATSSQGKGNQPQHF.

This clone was found a few times. This rearrangement joins TRBV4-2 to TRBJ2-7; D might be TRBD1 (6 bases). The CDR3 spans 13 residues. Germline assignment: CDR1 LGHNA and CDR2 YNFKEQ. V lost 4 bases and J lost 0, with 7 bases in between. DNA of the CDR3: TGTGCCAGCAGCCCGGGACACTCCTACGAGCAGTACTTC. Translating it yields CASSPGHSYEQYF.

The chain has TRBV18 and TRBJ2-2; 10 bases agree with TRBD1. Germline V lookup: CDR1 KGHSH, CDR2 LQKENI. Trimming cost V 6 bases and J 4 bases; bases outside gene matches: 5. This CDR3 is 15 amino acids long. The DNA of the CDR3 is TGTGCCAGCTCGCCCGACAGGGGGCCCACCGGGGAGCTGTTTTTT. Residues: CASSPDRGPTGELFF.